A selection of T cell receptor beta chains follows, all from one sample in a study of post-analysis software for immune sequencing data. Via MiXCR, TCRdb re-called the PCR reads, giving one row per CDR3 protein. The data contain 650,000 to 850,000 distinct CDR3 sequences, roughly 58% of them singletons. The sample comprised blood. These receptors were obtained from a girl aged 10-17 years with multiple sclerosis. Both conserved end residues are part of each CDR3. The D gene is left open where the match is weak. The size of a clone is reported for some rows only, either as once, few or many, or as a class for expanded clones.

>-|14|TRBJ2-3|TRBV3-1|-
TGTGCCAGCAGCCCCTACTCTAACACAGATACGCAGTATTTT
CASSPYSNTDTQYF
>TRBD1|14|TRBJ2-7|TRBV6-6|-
TGTGCCAGCAGTAACCCCGGACAGGCCTACGAGCAGTACTTC
CASSNPGQAYEQYF
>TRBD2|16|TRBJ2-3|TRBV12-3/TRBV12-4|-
TGTGCCAGCAGTTTGAACTTAGCGGGGGGTGGAGATACGCAGTATTTT
CASSLNLAGGGDTQYF
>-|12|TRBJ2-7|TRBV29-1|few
TGCAGCGTGGAGGAAACTAGCTACGAGCAGTACTTC
CSVEETSYEQYF
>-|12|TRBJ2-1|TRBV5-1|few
TGCGCCAGCAGCCAAGCGGGCAATGAGCAGTTCTTC
CASSQAGNEQFF
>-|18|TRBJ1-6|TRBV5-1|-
TGCGCCAGCAGCCCTTGGGACACCGGACAGTTTTATAATTCACCCCTCCACTTT
CASSPWDTGQFYNSPLHF
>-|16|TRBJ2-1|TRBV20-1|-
TGCAGTGCTAGAGAAGCCCCGGCAGGGCCCTACAATGAGCAGTTCTTC
CSAREAPAGPYNEQFF
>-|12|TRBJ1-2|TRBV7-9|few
TGTGCCAGCAGCTTAGGGAGGACGGGCTACACCTTC
CASSLGRTGYTF
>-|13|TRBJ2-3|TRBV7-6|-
TGTGCCAGCAGCTCGGCCAACACAGATACGCAGTATTTT
CASSSANTDTQYF
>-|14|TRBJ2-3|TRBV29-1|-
TGCAGCGTTATACGGACAACCCCCACAGATACGCAGTATTTT
CSVIRTTPTDTQYF
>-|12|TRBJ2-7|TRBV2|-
TGTGCAGCGGGCCCCAGCTCCTACGAGCAGTACTTC
CAAGPSSYEQYF
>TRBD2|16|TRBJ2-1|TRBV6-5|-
TGTGCCAGCAGACGACCAGGACTAGCGGGAAGCAATGAGCAGTTCTTC
CASRRPGLAGSNEQFF
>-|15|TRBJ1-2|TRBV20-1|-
TGCAGTGCTAGAGCCGTAAAGGCGACAAACTATGGCTACACCTTC
CSARAVKATNYGYTF
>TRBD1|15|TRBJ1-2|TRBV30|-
TGTGCCTGGACCCCAAAACAGGGGGTTCGTTATGGCTACACCTTC
CAWTPKQGVRYGYTF
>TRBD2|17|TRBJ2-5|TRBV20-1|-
TGCAGTGCTAGAGATCCGAGGGGGCTAGCGGGAGCCGAGACCCAGTACTTC
CSARDPRGLAGAETQYF
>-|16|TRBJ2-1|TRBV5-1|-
TGCGCCAGCGCCATGCGACAGGACCTCTCCTACAATGAGCAGTTCTTC
CASAMRQDLSYNEQFF
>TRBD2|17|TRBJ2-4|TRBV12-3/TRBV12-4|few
TGTGCCAGCAGTCGAGGGGGACTAGCGGGCGCAAAAAACATTCAGTACTTC
CASSRGGLAGAKNIQYF
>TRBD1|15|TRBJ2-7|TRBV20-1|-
TGCAGTGCTAGAGATAGGGGGACAGGGGGCTACGAGCAGTACTTC
CSARDRGTGGYEQYF
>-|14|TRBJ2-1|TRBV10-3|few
TGTGCCATCATGAGGGGCTTGGACACGGTTGAGCAGTTCTTC
CAIMRGLDTVEQFF
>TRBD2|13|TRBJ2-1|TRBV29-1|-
TGCAGCGCCGCACCGGGACTAGAGAATGAGCAGTTCTTC
CSAAPGLENEQFF
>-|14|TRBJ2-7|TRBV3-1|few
TGTGCCAGCAGCCAAGCGGGAGTTCCTACGGGGCAGTACTTC
CASSQAGVPTGQYF
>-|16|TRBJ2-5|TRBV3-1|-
TGTGCCAGCAGCCCCCCCCCGACAGGCGTCCAAGAGACCCAGTACTTC
CASSPPPTGVQETQYF
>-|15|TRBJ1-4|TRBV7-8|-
TGTGCCAGCAGCTTGGAGGTCCGGACACATAATAAACTGTTTTTT
CASSLEVRTHNKLFF
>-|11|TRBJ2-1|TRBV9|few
TGTGCCAGCAGCGGAGGCCAAGTGCGGTTCTTC
CASSGGQVRFF
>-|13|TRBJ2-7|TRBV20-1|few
TGCAGTGCGCCGGACTTACTCGGGGGCGAGCAGTACTTC
CSAPDLLGGEQYF
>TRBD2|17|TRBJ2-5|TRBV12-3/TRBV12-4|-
TGTGCCAGCAGGGCCGGGACTAGCGGGAGTTACGGGGAGACCCAGTACTTC
CASRAGTSGSYGETQYF
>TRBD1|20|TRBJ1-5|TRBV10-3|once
TGTGCCATCAGTGAGTCGAGGGCAGGGGGAATCATGGATAGCAATCAGCCCCAGCATTTT
CAISESRAGGIMDSNQPQHF
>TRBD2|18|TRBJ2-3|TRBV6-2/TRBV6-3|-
TGTGCCAGCAGCTTCACGATGATCCCGGGACTAGTGACAGATACGCAGTATTTT
CASSFTMIPGLVTDTQYF
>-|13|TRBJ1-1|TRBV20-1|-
TGCAGTGCTGCCGGGTCGGCGAACACTGAAGCTTTCTTT
CSAAGSANTEAFF
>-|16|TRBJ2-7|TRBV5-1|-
TGCGCCAGCAGCTTGGTACTCGGGACTGGATCCTACGAGCAGTACTTC
CASSLVLGTGSYEQYF
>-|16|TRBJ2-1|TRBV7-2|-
TGTGCCAGCAGCTTATTACTCATTAGCTCCTACAATGAGCAGTTCTTC
CASSLLLISSYNEQFF
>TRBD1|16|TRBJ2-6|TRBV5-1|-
TGCGCCAGCAGCTCTACCCCGGGACAGGGGTACAACGTCCTGACTTTC
CASSSTPGQGYNVLTF
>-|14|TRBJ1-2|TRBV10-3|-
TGTGCCATCGCGGATCAGGGCCGTTCGGAGTGCTACACCTTC
CAIADQGRSECYTF
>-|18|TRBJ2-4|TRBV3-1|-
TGTGCCAGCAGCCAAGAATTCACAGGGATCCTAGCCAAAAACATTCAGTACTTC
CASSQEFTGILAKNIQYF
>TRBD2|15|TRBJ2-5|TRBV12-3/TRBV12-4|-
TGTGCCAGCAGCACAGGGACTAGATGGGAAGAGACCCAGTACTTC
CASSTGTRWEETQYF
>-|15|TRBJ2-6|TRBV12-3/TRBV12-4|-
TGTGCCAGCAATGTTGTTGGCTCTGGGGCCAACGTCCTGACTTTC
CASNVVGSGANVLTF
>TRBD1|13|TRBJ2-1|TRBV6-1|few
TGTGCCAGTGACAGGGGGACCTACAATGAGCAGTTCTTC
CASDRGTYNEQFF
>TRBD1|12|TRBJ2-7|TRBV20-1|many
TGCAGTGCCAGGGGGCTGTCCTACGAGCAGTACTTC
CSARGLSYEQYF
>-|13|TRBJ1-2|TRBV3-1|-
TGTGCCAGCAGCCGGGACCCCCTATATGGCTACACCTTC
CASSRDPLYGYTF
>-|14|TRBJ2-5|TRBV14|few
TGTGCCAGCAGCCAAGGACCGAACGAAGAGACCCAGTACTTC
CASSQGPNEETQYF
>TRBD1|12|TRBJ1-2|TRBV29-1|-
TGCAGCGTGGCGGGGACAGGGAATGGCTACACCTTC
CSVAGTGNGYTF
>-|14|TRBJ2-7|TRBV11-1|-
TGTGCCAGCAGCTTAATCGGGATCACCAGCGAGCAGTACTTC
CASSLIGITSEQYF
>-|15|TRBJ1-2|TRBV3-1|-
TGTGCCAGCAGCCAAGATGTCGCCGGGGGCTATGGCTACACCTTC
CASSQDVAGGYGYTF
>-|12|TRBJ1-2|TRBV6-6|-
TGTGCCAGCAGTTCTCTGGGGGATGGCTACACCTTC
CASSSLGDGYTF
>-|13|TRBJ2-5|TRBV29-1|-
TGCAGCGTCCCCAGCAGTCACGGAGAGACCCAGTACTTC
CSVPSSHGETQYF
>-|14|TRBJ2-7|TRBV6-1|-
TGTGCCAGCAGTGTCAGGGGTAAAGGATACGAGCAGTACTTC
CASSVRGKGYEQYF
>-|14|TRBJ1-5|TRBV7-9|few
TGTGCCAGCAGCTTAGACGGGGAATACCGGCCCCAGCATTTT
CASSLDGEYRPQHF
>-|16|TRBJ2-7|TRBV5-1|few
TGCGCCAGCAGCCACCCCCAGGCTAGCAGGCCCTACGAGCAGTACTTC
CASSHPQASRPYEQYF
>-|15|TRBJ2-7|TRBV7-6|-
TGTGCCAGCAGCTTAGAAGCGGGTCTGGCGGACGAGCAGTACTTC
CASSLEAGLADEQYF
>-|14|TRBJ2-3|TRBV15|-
TGTGCCACCAGGGTAACTGGCGGCACAGATACGCGGTATTTT
CATRVTGGTDTRYF
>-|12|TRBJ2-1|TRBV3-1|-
TGTGCCAGCAGCCAAGAAGGGGGACCCCTGTTCTTC
CASSQEGGPLFF
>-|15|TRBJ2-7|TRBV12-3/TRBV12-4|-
TGTGCCAGCAGTGAGACCGGGTCAGGTCGATACGAGCAGTACTTC
CASSETGSGRYEQYF
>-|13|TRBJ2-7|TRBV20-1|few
TGCAGTGCTGACCAGGGGTCCGCCTACGAGCAGTACTTC
CSADQGSAYEQYF
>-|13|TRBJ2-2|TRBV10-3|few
TGTGCCATCAGTGAGCCGGAGGCCGGGGAGCTGTTTTTT
CAISEPEAGELFF
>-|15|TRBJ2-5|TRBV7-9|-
TGTGCCAGCAGCTTCGGGACATACAGACAAGAGACCCAGTACTTC
CASSFGTYRQETQYF
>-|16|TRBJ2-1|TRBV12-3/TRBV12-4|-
TGTGCCAGCAGTGCCCCCTTAGCTGGGGAAGTAGGTGAGCAGTTCTTC
CASSAPLAGEVGEQFF
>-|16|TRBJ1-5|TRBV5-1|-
TGCGCCAGCAGCTTGACCGGCGACGTGGGCAATCAGCCCCAGCATTTT
CASSLTGDVGNQPQHF